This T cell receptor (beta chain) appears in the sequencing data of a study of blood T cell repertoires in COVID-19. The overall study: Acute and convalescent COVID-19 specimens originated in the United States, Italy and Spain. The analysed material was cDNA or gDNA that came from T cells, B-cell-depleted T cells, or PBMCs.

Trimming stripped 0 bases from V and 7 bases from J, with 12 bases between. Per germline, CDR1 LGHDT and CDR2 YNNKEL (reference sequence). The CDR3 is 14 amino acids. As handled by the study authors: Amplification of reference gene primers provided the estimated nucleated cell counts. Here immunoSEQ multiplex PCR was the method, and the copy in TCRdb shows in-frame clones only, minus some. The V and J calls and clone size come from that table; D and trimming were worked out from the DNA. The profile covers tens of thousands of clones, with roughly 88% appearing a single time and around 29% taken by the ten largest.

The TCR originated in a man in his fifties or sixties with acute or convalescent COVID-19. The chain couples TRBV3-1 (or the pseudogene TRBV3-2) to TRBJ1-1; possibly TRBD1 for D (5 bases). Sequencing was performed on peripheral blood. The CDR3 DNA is TGTGCCAGCAGCCAAGATGGCCAGGGTAGTGAAGCTTTCTTT. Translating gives CASSQDGQGSEAFF.